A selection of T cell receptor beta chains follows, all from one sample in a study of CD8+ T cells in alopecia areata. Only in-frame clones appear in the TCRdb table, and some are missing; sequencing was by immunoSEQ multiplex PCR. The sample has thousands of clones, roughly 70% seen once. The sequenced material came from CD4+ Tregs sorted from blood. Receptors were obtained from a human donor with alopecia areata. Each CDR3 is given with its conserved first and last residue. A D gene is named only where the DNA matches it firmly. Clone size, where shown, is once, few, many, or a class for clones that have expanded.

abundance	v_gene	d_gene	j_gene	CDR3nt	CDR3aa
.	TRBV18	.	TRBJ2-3	TGTGCCAGCTCACCAAGAAGGAGACTGCCACGTGCAGATACGCAGTATTTT	CASSPRRRLPRADTQYF
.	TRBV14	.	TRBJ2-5	TGTGCCAGCAGCCATGCAGACCAAGAGACCCAGTACTTC	CASSHADQETQYF
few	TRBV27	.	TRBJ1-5	TGTGCCAGCAGTCCCGACAGGAATCAGCCCCAGCATTTT	CASSPDRNQPQHF
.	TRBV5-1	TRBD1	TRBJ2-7	TGCGCCAGCAGCCCAGACAGGGGGTCCTCCTACGAGCAGTACTTC	CASSPDRGSSYEQYF
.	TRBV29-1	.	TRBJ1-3	TGCAGCCCCTTCATTACCTCTGGAAACACCATATATTTT	CSPFITSGNTIYF
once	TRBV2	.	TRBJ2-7	TGTGCCAGCAGTGAAGGTCGACGGTTCTACGAGCAGTACTTC	CASSEGRRFYEQYF
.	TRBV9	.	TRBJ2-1	TGTGCCAGCAGCGTAGTGCTAGTGGGATCTGAGCAGTTCTTC	CASSVVLVGSEQFF
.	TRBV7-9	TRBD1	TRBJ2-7	TGTGCCAGCAGCCCTTGGACAGGGGGGGCCTACGAGCAGTACTTC	CASSPWTGGAYEQYF
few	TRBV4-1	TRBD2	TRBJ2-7	TGCGCCAGCAGCCATCGAGCGGGGCTCTCCTACGAGCAGTACTTC	CASSHRAGLSYEQYF
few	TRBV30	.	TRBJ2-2	TGTGCCTGGAGTATCACCGGGGGCGGGGAGCTGTTTTTT	CAWSITGGGELFF
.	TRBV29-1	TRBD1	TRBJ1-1	TGCAGCTCACAGGGGGCGTTGAACACTGAAGCTTTCTTT	CSSQGALNTEAFF
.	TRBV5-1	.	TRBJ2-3	TGCGCCAGCAGCCAAAGACTCGATAGAGCGGCAGATACGCAGTATTTT	CASSQRLDRAADTQYF
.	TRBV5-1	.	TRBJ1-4	TGCGCCAGCAGCTTAGACCGGGACATAGGACATGAAAAACTGTTTTTT	CASSLDRDIGHEKLFF
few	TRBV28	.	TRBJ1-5	TGTGCCAGCAGTCTCTCTCTACGACCCCAGCATTTT	CASSLSLRPQHF
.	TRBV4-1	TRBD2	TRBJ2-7	TGCGCCAGCAGCCAAGTTCGACTAGCGGGAGGCCCAAGCTCCTACGAGCAGTACTTC	CASSQVRLAGGPSSYEQYF
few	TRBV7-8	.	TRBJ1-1	TGTGCCAGCACCTTGGGTCTTCCGAACACTGAAGCTTTCTTT	CASTLGLPNTEAFF
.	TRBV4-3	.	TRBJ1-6	TGCGCCAGCAGCCAAGATAGACGGATTTCACCCCTCCACTTT	CASSQDRRISPLHF
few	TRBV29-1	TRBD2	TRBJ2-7	TGCAGCGTTCGGGGGGGGCGGACCCAGTCCTACGAGCAGTACTTC	CSVRGGRTQSYEQYF
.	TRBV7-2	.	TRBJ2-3	TGTGCCAGCAGCCCCGGACAGATCACAGATACGCAGTATTTT	CASSPGQITDTQYF
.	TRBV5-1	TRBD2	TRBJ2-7	TGCGCCAGCAAAGAGGGTAGCGGGGACGAGCAGTACTTC	CASKEGSGDEQYF
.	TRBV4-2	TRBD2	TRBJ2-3	TGTGCCAGCAGCCAAGATGGCCCCCTAACGGGAGGGCCTGATACGCAGTATTTT	CASSQDGPLTGGPDTQYF
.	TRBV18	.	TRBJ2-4	TGTGCCAGCTCACGGGGGAATCCTGGGACCAAAAACATTCAGTACTTC	CASSRGNPGTKNIQYF
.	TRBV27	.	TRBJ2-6	TGTGCCAGCAGTTTTTTCGGTAGTGGGGCCAACGTCCTGACTTTC	CASSFFGSGANVLTF
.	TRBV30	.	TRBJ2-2	TGTGCCTGGAGTCGAGGGCTCGCCGGGGAGCTGTTTTTT	CAWSRGLAGELFF
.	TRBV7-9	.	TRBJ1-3	TGTGCCAGCAGCTATTACAGCTCTGGAAACACCATATATTTT	CASSYYSSGNTIYF
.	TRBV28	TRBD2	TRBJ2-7	TGTGCCAGCAGTTTTCCCCTGACTAGCGGGGGTACCTACGAGCAGTACTTC	CASSFPLTSGGTYEQYF
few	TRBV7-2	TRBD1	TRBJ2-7	TGTGCCAGCAGCTGGGGACAGGACTACGAGCAGTACTTC	CASSWGQDYEQYF
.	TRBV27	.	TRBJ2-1	TGTGCCAGCAGTCCGTACACCCACAATGAGCAGTTCTTC	CASSPYTHNEQFF
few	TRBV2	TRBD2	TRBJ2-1	TGTGCCAGCAGCACCGGGACTAGATTCTATGAGCAGTTCTTC	CASSTGTRFYEQFF
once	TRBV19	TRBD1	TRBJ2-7	TGTGCCAGTAGTATACAGGGGGATCTGGACGAGCAGTACTTC	CASSIQGDLDEQYF
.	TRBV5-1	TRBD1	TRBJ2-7	TGCGCCAGCAGCTTGGCCCCGGGACAGTACCACGAGCAGTACTTC	CASSLAPGQYHEQYF
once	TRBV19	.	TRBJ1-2	TGTGCCAGTAGTATGACTGACTATGGCTACACCTTC	CASSMTDYGYTF
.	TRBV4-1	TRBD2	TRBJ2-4	TGCGCCAGCAGCCAAGCCTTAGGACTAGCGGGACTAGCCAAAAACATTCAGTACTTC	CASSQALGLAGLAKNIQYF
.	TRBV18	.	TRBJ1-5	TGTGCCAGCCCACCGGGAAACTATCAGCCCCAGCATTTT	CASPPGNYQPQHF
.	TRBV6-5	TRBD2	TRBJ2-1	TGTGCCAGCACTCTCTCTAGCGGGGCGTACAATGAGCAGTTCTTC	CASTLSSGAYNEQFF
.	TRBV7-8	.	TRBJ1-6	TGTGCCAGCAGCGGGGAGGGCGGTTCACCCCTCCACTTT	CASSGEGGSPLHF
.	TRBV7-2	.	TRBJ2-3	TGTGCCAGCAGCTTTTCGCCCGGGGGACATACGCAGTATTTT	CASSFSPGGHTQYF
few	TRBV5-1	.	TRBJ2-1	TGCGCCAGCAGCTTGGGTTCTAGCGAGGATCGGCAGTTCTTC	CASSLGSSEDRQFF
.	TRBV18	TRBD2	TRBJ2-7	TGTGCCAGCTCTTTTGGGACTACCTACGAGCAGTACTTC	CASSFGTTYEQYF
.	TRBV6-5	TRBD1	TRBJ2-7	TGTGCCAGCAGTCGAAGGGGGCCTAGCTACGAGCAGTACTTC	CASSRRGPSYEQYF
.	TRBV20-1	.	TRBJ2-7	TGCAGTGCTAGATTACAGGGTGAGCAGTACTTC	CSARLQGEQYF
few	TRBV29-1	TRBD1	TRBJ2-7	TGCAGCGTTGTCCGGGACAGGCCCTACGAGCAGTACTTC	CSVVRDRPYEQYF
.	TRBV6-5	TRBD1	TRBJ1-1	TGTGCCACACATCGGGGAGGGGGCTACACTGAAGCTTTCTTT	CATHRGGGYTEAFF
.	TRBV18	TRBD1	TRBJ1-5	TGTGCCAGCTCAGGACAGGGGCCGGATCAGCCCCAGCATTTT	CASSGQGPDQPQHF
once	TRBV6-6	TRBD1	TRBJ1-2	TGTGCCAGCAGTTACGGCGGGACAGTTCGCTATGGCTACACCTTC	CASSYGGTVRYGYTF
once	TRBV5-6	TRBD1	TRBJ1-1	TGTGCCAGCAGACGGACAGGGGGCTATACTGAAGCTTTCTTT	CASRRTGGYTEAFF
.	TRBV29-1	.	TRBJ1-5	TGCAGCGTTGTTGAGCCAGGGGCGTATCAGCCCCAGCATTTT	CSVVEPGAYQPQHF
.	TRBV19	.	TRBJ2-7	TGTGCCAGTAGACGGAGACAGAATCCCCATCGTGAGCAGTACTTC	CASRRRQNPHREQYF